This TCR beta chain was captured in a study of Ad26.COV2.S vaccination and SARS-CoV-2 variants. CDR1 is LGHNA and CDR2 is YNFKEQ in the germline V gene. V lost 0 bases to trimming and J lost 6 bases; unmatched junction nucleotides: 14. The CDR3 is 18 amino acids. Whole-study findings and limits: Spike-specific TCR breadth ran higher among vaccine recipients than placebo recipients.

Only in-frame clones appear in the TCRdb table, and some are missing; sequencing was by immunoSEQ multiplex PCR. The sample carries 440,000 or so clones, around 89% recorded once. Treatment specified: around 19 received Ad26.COV2.S at low or high dose, single or two shots; roughly 5 received placebo; per-sample allocation not given. Day 63 after the first injection of vaccine or placebo was the sampling time. An adult of 18-55 years in Boston served as donor. In regard to this clone: Its antigen is unknown.

Sequenced here: peripheral blood, sampled in a trial of Ad26.COV2.S vaccine versus placebo. This chain joins TRBV4-2 and TRBJ2-1, with TRBD2 matching 7 bases. This receptor was obtained from a person aged 18-60 years who received the Ad26.COV2.S COVID-19 vaccine or a placebo. The CDR3 here is CASSQDLRGGGSSNEQFF. CDR3 nucleotides: TGTGCCAGCAGCCAAGATCTAAGGGGCGGGGGTTCGAGCAATGAGCAGTTCTTC.